These 10 T cell receptor beta chains originate from one sample sequenced in a study of breast tumors, draining lymph nodes, adjacent tissues. Each CDR3 protein gets one entry after TCRdb re-called the multiplex PCR reads with MiXCR. The table records under 300,000 distinct CDR3 sequences, less than 35% of them present only once. The lymph nodes were axillary draining lymph nodes from breast cancer patients. Sequenced: axillary lymph node tissue. The receptors derive from a female donor with breast cancer. Some clones in this sample may be carry-over from other donors' samples.

On this clonotype: This may come from a read error, since a much larger clone is one base off. This sequence joins TRBV7-2 and TRBJ1-2; no firm D call. The CDR3 runs 15 residues. Per germline, CDR1 SGHTA and CDR2 FQGNSA. CDR3 sequence: CASSLGFEGKYGCPF. CDR3 sequence (DNA): TGTGCCAGCAGCCTCGGGTTTGAGGGAAAGTATGGCTGCCCCTTC.

V gene TRBV19 combines with J gene TRBJ2-1; 7 nucleotides line up with TRBD2. The CDR3 extends over 13 amino acids. Germline values: CDR1 LNHDA, CDR2 SQIVND (reference sequence). Losses at the gene ends were 5 bases for V and 6 bases for J; bases not matched to a gene: 4. The CDR3 is CASSRASGNEQFF. The CDR3 DNA sequence: TGTGCCAGTAGTCGGGCTAGCGGCAATGAGCAGTTCTTC.

This clonotype was observed at least ten times. The chain is built from TRBV6-5 and TRBJ2-7; maybe TRBD2 (5 bases). There are 14 residues in the CDR3. Between the trimmed V and J ends, which lost 0 bases and 3 bases, there was a span of 9 bases. Germline loops: CDR1 MNHEY, CDR2 SVGAGI. CDR3 DNA: TGTGCCAGCAGTTACTCCCGGGGAATCTACGAGCAGTACTTC. It yields the protein CASSYSRGIYEQYF.

This clonotype appeared a few times. A clone one base away is much larger, so this may be a read error. V usage is TRBV6-6 and J usage is TRBJ1-5; D not resolved. The CDR3 length is 12 residues. Trimming shortened V by 6 bases and J by 0 bases, and 3 bases separated the two germline ends. The germline gives CDR1 MNHNY, CDR2 SVGAGI (reference sequence). The chain's CDR3 is CASRHSNQPQHF. The CDR3 DNA follows: TGTGCCAGCAGGCATAGCAATCAGCCCCAGCATTTT.

This clonotype was picked up a small number of times. The chain has TRBV28 and TRBJ1-2, with 9 bases that match TRBD1. The V segment lost 2 bases and the J segment 6 bases; nucleotides outside the gene matches: 13. This CDR3 is 17 amino acids long. In germline, CDR1 is MDHEN, CDR2 SYDVKM. The CDR3: CASSLAGTGPFGDGYTF. Written as DNA, the CDR3 is TGTGCCAGCAGTTTAGCCGGGACAGGGCCCTTCGGGGATGGCTACACCTTC.

This clonotype was recorded at least ten times. The rearrangement joins TRBV15 to TRBJ2-3, with D possibly being TRBD2 (5 bases). This CDR3 region has 16 residues. V lost 1 base and J lost 2, with 13 bases in between. Per germline, CDR1 LNHNV and CDR2 YYDKDF (reference sequence). CDR3 residues: CATSRGGGRTTDTQYF. CDR3 coding DNA: TGTGCCACCAGCAGAGGAGGAGGACGGACCACAGATACGCAGTATTTT.

This chain links TRBV7-9 with TRBJ2-1, with D uncertain. V was clipped by 3 bases and J by 6 bases, with 12 bases between them. The CDR3 is 14 amino acids. Germline V gene data show CDR1 as SEHNR and CDR2 as FQNEAQ (reference sequence). CDR3 nucleotide sequence: TGTGCCAGCAGCTTTTCGTCCGCTACCAATGAGCAGTTCTTC. Translating it yields CASSFSSATNEQFF. Filled out from reference TRBV7-9 and TRBJ2-1, the complete variable domain reads DTGVSQNPRHKITKRGQNVTFRCDPISEHNRLYWYRQTLGQGPEFLTYFQNEAQLEKSRLLSDRFSAERPKGSFSTLEIQRTEQGDSAMYLCASSFSSATNEQFFGPGTRLTVL.

The sample holds a few counts of this clonotype. The gene calls are TRBV2 and TRBJ1-1; 7 bases match TRBD1. The germline V gene encodes CDR1 SNHLY and CDR2 FYNNEI. The CDR3 length is 14 residues. Trimming took 0 bases from V and 4 from J; bases not matched to a gene: 2. CDR3 sequence: CASSEARGLTEAFF. CDR3 DNA sequence: TGTGCCAGCAGTGAAGCTAGGGGGCTCACTGAAGCTTTCTTT.

The chain recombines TRBV6-5 with TRBJ2-3; D is ambiguous. The CDR3 runs 15 residues. Between the trimmed V and J ends, which lost 0 bases and 5 bases, there was a span of 12 bases. Germline-derived CDR1 and CDR2 are MNHEY and SVGAGI. The chain's CDR3 is CASSYSGSVGDTQYF. Here the CDR3 DNA reads TGTGCCAGCAGTTACTCTGGGTCAGTTGGAGATACGCAGTATTTT.

This clonotype was recorded at least ten times. The J gene is TRBJ2-5, the V gene TRBV25-1; TRBD1 is a possible D gene (5 bases). This CDR3 is built from 13 residues. The germline V gene encodes CDR1 MGHDK and CDR2 SYGVNS. Trimming took 2 bases from V and 8 from J, leaving 12 bases between them. The CDR3 spells CASSEHLGATQYF. The CDR3 DNA follows: TGTGCCAGCAGTGAACATCTAGGGGCAACCCAGTACTTC.